The TCR beta chain described here comes from a study of T-cell reconstitution after alpha-beta-depleted transplantation in children. In its sample, this clonotype was seen many times. This CDR3 is built from 15 residues. Germline-derived CDR1 and CDR2 are SGHDT and YYEEEE. The V end lost 4 bases, the J end lost 0 bases, and 12 bases lay between the germline ends. This sample's TCRbeta library carried unique molecular identifier barcodes. TCRdb redid the calling of the PCR reads with MiXCR, one entry per CDR3 protein. The sample has 490,000 or so distinct CDR3 sequences; roughly an eighth are singletons.

The clonotype originates from a human donor who donated a stem cell graft to a child with combined immunodeficiency. The specimen comprised PBMCs from the stem cell graft donor, sampled from the stem cell graft. The J gene is TRBJ2-3, the V gene TRBV5-6; D is unclear. This chain's CDR3 is CASSPTLTSTDTQYF. CDR3 coding DNA: TGTGCCAGCAGCCCGACACTCACAAGCACAGATACGCAGTATTTT.